The present TCR beta chain was sequenced within a study of blood T cells in healthy people across ages. Study-wide points: Measured against age, TCR beta diversity per million T cells decreased in a roughly linear manner. With donor CMV status unknown, expanded clonotype changes were possibly confounded.

This CDR3 comprises 13 residues. The germline gives CDR1 SGHDN, CDR2 FVKESK. Trimming removed 0 bases from V and 3 bases from J, with 6 bases in between. For this clonotype: What it binds is not known.

Those donating, healthy Caucasian individuals from Russia, were aged about 6 to 100. A J-beta primer mix and a sample-barcoded 5' primer were used in a second PCR of roughly 7 to 12 cycles. Each of the cDNA molecules was tagged by a template-switch adaptor with 12 random nucleotides. Each CDR3 protein gets one entry after TCRdb re-called the 5' RACE reads with MiXCR. This sample yields about 800,000 distinct CDR3 sequences, of which about 45% are seen a single time; 15% to 20% belongs to the top ten. Sequences were obtained from blood. The TCR sequence derives from a man aged 80 or over in good health. The chain uses TRBV14 and TRBJ2-7; D not resolved. CDR3 in DNA: TGTGCCAGCAGCCAAGAATCCGGCTACGAGCAGTACTTC. Amino acid sequence: CASSQESGYEQYF.